Reported below is one TCR beta chain. Its antigen is undetermined. The assay was immunoSEQ multiplex PCR, and TCRdb's table has in-frame clones only and misses some. The sample lists more than 70,000 clones, under 95% seen once, with approximately 4.2% in the top ten. The data belong to a study of T cell responses to AZD1222 COVID-19 vaccine. Study-level findings and limits: Reports say nearly half of spike-specific TCRs go after unmutated variant regions. White British people made up most donors, females outnumbered males, and clonal diversity was possibly underestimated. Repertoire collection took place solely once the T cell response had peaked. Spike-spanning, vaccine-associated CD4 TCRs were dominant at 160-218 and 743-854.

Trimming took 0 bases from V and 1 from J, leaving 14 bases between them. The germline V gene has CDR1 LGHNA and CDR2 YNFKEQ. The CDR3 loop spans 17 amino acids. This clonotype was sampled from an adult in good health. Sequenced here: peripheral blood, sampled on day 0 of AZD1222 vaccination. The chain links TRBV4-2 to TRBJ2-3, with D possibly TRBD2 on 7 matching bases. This CDR3 is CASSQDPRGRGTDTQYF. DNA of the CDR3: TGTGCCAGCAGCCAAGATCCAAGGGGGAGGGGCACAGATACGCAGTATTTT.